The 3 T cell receptor beta chains below come from one sample, sequenced in a study of T cells in Graves' hyperthyroidism and ophthalmopathy. Template material for amplifying TCR beta CDR3 regions consisted of RNA transcripts. TCR CDR3 regions were first amplified by RT-PCR with HTBI primers. TCRdb re-called the multiplex PCR reads through MiXCR, storing one row per CDR3 protein. The table includes about 250,000 distinct CDR3 sequences, about 25% detected once. Sequences were obtained from blood. These receptors originate from a woman between 40 and 50 years old with Graves' ophthalmopathy.

The gene calls are TRBV9 and TRBJ2-7; 9 positions agree with TRBD2. The V segment lost 1 base and the J segment 3 bases; nucleotides outside the gene matches: 2. The CDR3 runs to 14 residues. Germline CDR1 reads SGDLS; CDR2 reads YYNGEE. The CDR3 DNA follows: TGTGCCAGCAGCGTATCTAGCGGGAACTACGAGCAGTACTTC. Residues: CASSVSSGNYEQYF. The full variable domain, its missing parts supplied by reference TRBV9 and TRBJ2-7, is DSGVTQTPKHLITATGQRVTLRCSPRSGDLSVYWYQQSLDQGLQFLIQYYNGEERAKGNILERFSAQQFPDLHSELNLSSLELGDSALYFCASSVSSGNYEQYFGPGTRLTVT.

This sequence joins TRBV6-5 and TRBJ1-2; possible D gene TRBD1, 5 bases. The CDR3 is made up of 14 amino acids. V was trimmed by 2 bases and J by 5 bases, leaving 12 bases between them. Germline CDR1 reads MNHEY; CDR2 reads SVGAGI. The CDR3 sequence: CASSYGRGEYGYTF. CDR3 sequence (DNA): TGTGCCAGCAGTTACGGGAGGGGAGAATATGGCTACACCTTC.

The gene calls are TRBV28 and TRBJ1-2; TRBD1 aligns across 8 bases. The germline V gene has CDR1 MDHEN and CDR2 SYDVKM. CDR3 length equals 13 residues. V trimming: 6 bases; J trimming: 8 bases; junction bases outside the gene matches: 8. The CDR3 loop reads CASSTADRVGYTF. CDR3 sequence (DNA): TGTGCCAGCAGCACCGCGGACAGGGTGGGCTACACCTTC.